This TCR beta chain was obtained from a study of identical twins. Concerning this clonotype itself: The antigen remains unidentified.

MiXCR, run by TCRdb on the 5' RACE reads, gives a single entry per CDR3 protein. The profile shows about 890,000 distinct CDR3 sequences, about 12% of them singletons. CDR3 size: 16 residues. Trimming took off 8 bases at V and 0 bases at J, with 14 bases between the two ends. Germline CDR1 is WSHSY and CDR2 is SAAADI. Points from the study as a whole: Abundant beta clonotypes from cord blood bore fewer insertions; memory repertoires lacked this pattern. Researchers reported weaker excess twin sharing in beta out-of-frame sequences.

This sample was also put to use in a study of yellow fever vaccine responses in identical twins.

This receptor was taken from a woman aged 18-29 years in good health. V and J are TRBV10-2 and TRBJ2-6; tentatively, D is TRBD1 or TRBD2 (5 bases each). Sequencing input: PBMCs. CDR3 DNA sequence: TGCGCCAGCTCCGGGACGGTCAGCTCTGGGGCCAACGTCCTGACTTTC. This codes for CASSGTVSSGANVLTF.